This T cell receptor (beta chain) stems from a study of tumor-infiltrating lymphocytes in oesophageal squamous cell carcinoma. TCRdb called the PCR reads again in MiXCR, with one record for every CDR3 protein. The sample carries about 24,000 distinct CDR3 sequences, about 40% recorded once. On this clonotype: At one end the junction does not follow the germline gene, possibly because of a read error.

The germline V gene has CDR1 SGHNT and CDR2 YYREEE (reference sequence). There are 13 residues in the CDR3. The chain recombines TRBV5-4 with TRBJ1-6; TRBD1 agrees at 7 bases. The sequenced sample consisted of esophageal tumor tissue. The source is a male donor with esophageal squamous cell carcinoma. The CDR3 reads CVSSIDRVYEQYF. DNA of the CDR3: TGTGTCAGCAGCATCGACAGGGTCTACGAGCAGTACTTT.